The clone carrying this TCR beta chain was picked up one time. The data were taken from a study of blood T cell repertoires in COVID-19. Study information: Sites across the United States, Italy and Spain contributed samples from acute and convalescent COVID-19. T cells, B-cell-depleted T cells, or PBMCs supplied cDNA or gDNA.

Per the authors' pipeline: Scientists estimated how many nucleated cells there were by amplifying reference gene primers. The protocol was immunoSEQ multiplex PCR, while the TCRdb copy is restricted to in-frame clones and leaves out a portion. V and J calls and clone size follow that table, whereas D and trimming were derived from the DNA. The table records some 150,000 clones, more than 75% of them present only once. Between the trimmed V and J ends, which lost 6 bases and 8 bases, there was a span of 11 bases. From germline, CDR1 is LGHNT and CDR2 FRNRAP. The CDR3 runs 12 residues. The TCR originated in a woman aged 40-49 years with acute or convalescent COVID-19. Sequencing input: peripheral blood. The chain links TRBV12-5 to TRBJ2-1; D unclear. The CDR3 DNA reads TGTGCTAGTGGCCCCCGGGTCCATGAGCAGTTCTTC. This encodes CASGPRVHEQFF.